The 9 T cell receptor beta chains listed next were all sequenced from one sample in a study of blood T cell repertoires in COVID-19. Assay: immunoSEQ multiplex PCR; the TCRdb copy retains only in-frame clones and omits some. The table records about 270,000 clones, around 89% of them present only once. The sequencing input was PBMCs or T cells enriched from blood (not recorded which). Receptor source: a woman under 30 who had recovered from COVID-19.

This chain links TRBV10-3 with TRBJ2-6; 8 positions match TRBD2. Looked up from germline, CDR1 is ENHRY and CDR2 is SYGVKD. Germline trimming cut 7 bases from V and 2 bases from J; bases unmatched to any gene: 13. The CDR3 is 18 amino acids. The chain's CDR3 is CAITHSTSGGAGANVLTF. The CDR3 coding sequence is TGTGCCATCACCCACTCTACCTCGGGGGGGGCTGGGGCCAACGTCCTGACTTTC.

The genes are TRBV14 and TRBJ1-1, with 7 positions matching TRBD1. The CDR3 totals 15 residues. Germline lookup yields CDR1 SGHDN and CDR2 FVKESK. The V gene end was trimmed by 4 bases and the J gene end by 6 bases; junction bases not matched to a gene: 11. CDR3: CASSPLGQASAEAFF. CDR3 DNA sequence: TGTGCCAGCAGCCCTCTCGGACAGGCTTCCGCTGAAGCTTTCTTT.

The chain couples TRBV5-1 to TRBJ1-1; D might be TRBD1 (6 bases). V lost 4 bases and J 3 bases, leaving 13 bases between the germline ends. Germline V CDR1 and CDR2: SGHRS, YFSETQ. The CDR3 covers 14 residues. The CDR3 sequence: CASSRGAGHTEAFF. DNA for the CDR3: TGCGCCAGCAGCCGGGGGGCAGGGCACACTGAAGCTTTCTTT. The full variable domain, its missing parts supplied by reference TRBV5-1 and TRBJ1-1, is KAGVTQTPRYLIKTRGQQVTLSCSPISGHRSVSWYQQTPGQGLQFLFEYFSETQRNKGNFPGRFSGRQFSNSRSEMNVSTLELGDSALYLCASSRGAGHTEAFFGQGTRLTVV.

The chain employs TRBV7-3 and TRBJ1-1; TRBD1 aligns across 9 bases. This CDR3 comprises 15 residues. Germline V gene sequence: CDR1 SGHTA, CDR2 FQGTGA. V dropped 8 bases and J dropped 1; count of bases not matched to a gene: 8. The CDR3 sequence is CASALTGGANTEAFF. The DNA for the CDR3 is TGTGCCAGCGCTTTGACAGGGGGAGCGAACACTGAAGCTTTCTTT.

This rearrangement joins TRBV27 to TRBJ2-2, with 7 bases aligning to TRBD1. The length of the CDR3 is 16 residues. Germline V lookup: CDR1 MNHEY, CDR2 SMNVEV (reference sequence). Germline trimming cut 7 bases from V and 0 bases from J; bases unmatched to any gene: 8. The CDR3 is CASKPRDSANTGELFF. CDR3 bases: TGTGCCAGCAAACCACGGGACAGCGCGAACACCGGGGAGCTGTTTTTT.

This chain uses TRBV10-3 with TRBJ2-1, with D possibly TRBD1 on 6 matching bases. The V gene's germline CDR1 is ENHRY and CDR2 SYGVKD. Deletions cut 10 bases from V and 5 bases from J, with 18 bases between. There are 14 residues in the CDR3. The CDR3 reads CATTRDKDHNEQFF. CDR3 coding DNA: TGTGCCACAACCCGGGACAAGGACCACAATGAGCAGTTCTTC.

The rearrangement joins TRBV5-1 to TRBJ2-1; a weak D match, TRBD1 (6 bases). The CDR3 extends over 13 amino acids. The V and J ends lost 3 bases and 3 bases respectively, with 7 bases between them. The germline V gene encodes CDR1 SGHRS and CDR2 YFSETQ. The CDR3 DNA reads as TGCGCCAGCAGCTCACAGGGCTACAATGAGCAGTTCTTC. Translation: CASSSQGYNEQFF. Drawing the rest from reference TRBV5-1 and TRBJ2-1, the complete variable domain is KAGVTQTPRYLIKTRGQQVTLSCSPISGHRSVSWYQQTPGQGLQFLFEYFSETQRNKGNFPGRFSGRQFSNSRSEMNVSTLELGDSALYLCASSSQGYNEQFFGPGTRLTVL.

The chain recombines TRBV7-8 with TRBJ2-2, with 15 bases that match TRBD2. V lost 5 bases to trimming and J lost 3 bases; unmatched junction nucleotides: 7. The CDR3 runs to 18 residues. The germline CDR1 and CDR2 sequences are SGHVS and FQNEAQ. CDR3 DNA: TGTGCCAGCAGCATCCGGACTAGCGGGGGGGGTTACACCGGGGAGCTGTTTTTT. Protein sequence: CASSIRTSGGGYTGELFF.

V and J are TRBV15 and TRBJ2-5; TRBD1 is a possible D gene (6 bases). The CDR3 is 16 residues long. V lost 0 bases to trimming and J lost 4 bases, with 15 bases between them. Per the germline V gene, CDR1 is LNHNV and CDR2 is YYDKDF (reference sequence). The DNA of the CDR3 is TGTGCCACCAGCAGAGACTTACAGGGCCAGGGAGAGACCCAGTACTTC. Translating it yields CATSRDLQGQGETQYF.